This T cell receptor beta chain stems from a study of regulatory T cells in long-lasting Graves disease. Study-wide findings and caveats: Persistent Graves' patients had lower TCR diversity than newly diagnosed ones. Persistent disease samples used TRBV28, TRBJ1-2 and TRBJ2-5 preferentially.

The time point: persistent/refractory GD, antithyroid drugs over 5 years with positive TRAb. Generation of the TCR library employed RNA extracted from PBMCs. With V trimmed by 6 bases and J by 6 bases, 8 bases remained unmatched. The length of the CDR3 is 14 residues. Germline-derived CDR1 and CDR2 are MNHNS and SASEGT. Both iRepertoire HTBI primers and Arm-PCR of CDR3 regions were used to build the TCR beta libraries. MiXCR was run by TCRdb on the multiplex PCR reads, yielding one entry per CDR3 protein. The sample lists more than 350,000 distinct CDR3 sequences; roughly a fifth were seen once. This clonotype was observed many times. Its antigen remains unknown.

V gene TRBV6-1 combines with J gene TRBJ1-1; 9 positions match TRBD1. The clonotype was recovered from a female donor with Graves disease. Sequences were derived from peripheral blood mononuclear cells (PBMCs), sampled when the disease was refractory, from a patient treated with antithyroid drugs. The CDR3 spells CASRGQGSTPEAFF. DNA for the CDR3: TGTGCCAGCAGGGGACAGGGTTCTACGCCTGAAGCTTTCTTT.